The clone carrying this T cell receptor (beta chain) was counted a few times. Participants' reported clinical history set cohort assignment. This sample stems from a study of blood T cell repertoires in COVID-19. About the study: Some COVID-19 samples were acute and others convalescent; all came from the United States, Italy and Spain. In each case, the material was cDNA or gDNA derived from T cells, B-cell-depleted T cells, or PBMCs.

Per the study methods: Amplified reference gene primers provided the basis for estimating nucleated cell counts. Only in-frame clones appear in the TCRdb table, and some are missing; sequencing was by immunoSEQ multiplex PCR. That table furnishes V, J and clone size, whereas the DNA furnished D and trimming. The sample holds about 400,000 clones, approximately 90% seen once. Trimming removed 4 bases from V and 3 bases from J; junction bases left unmatched: 3. The germline V gene encodes CDR1 MNHEY and CDR2 SVGAGI. The length of the CDR3 is 14 residues. The TCR originated in a woman in her twenties or thirties with acute COVID-19. This chain uses TRBV6-5 with TRBJ2-7; 10 bases fit TRBD1. The material sequenced was PBMCs or T cells enriched from blood (not recorded which). The CDR3 nucleotides read TGTGCCAGCAGTTCCGGGACAGGGGACTACGAGCAGTACTTC. This sequence encodes CASSSGTGDYEQYF.